This T cell receptor beta chain was sequenced in a study of T cells after yellow fever vaccination. Overall study results and limits: Peaking faster, on day 5 versus 15, the secondary response was nonetheless weaker.

TCRdb reprocessed the 5' RACE reads via MiXCR and lists one record per CDR3 protein. Of some 320,000 distinct CDR3 sequences listed, over 8% are singletons. Concerning this clonotype: The antigen remains undetermined.

The CDR3 loop spans 13 amino acids. The V gene end was trimmed by 5 bases and the J gene end by 4 bases; junction bases not matched to a gene: 3. Germline CDR1 is SGHRS and CDR2 is YFSETQ. The receptor was isolated from a man aged 18 to 29 who received the YFV17D yellow fever vaccine. The specimen comprised PBMCs, sampled on the day of the first yellow fever vaccination. This sequence joins TRBV5-1 and TRBJ2-1; 7 bases align to TRBD1. In nucleotides, the CDR3 is TGCGCCAGCAGTGGGACAGAGTACAATGAGCAGTTCTTC. As protein: CASSGTEYNEQFF.